The entry below describes one TCR beta chain. Its cognate antigen is unknown. This sample also contains other DNA sequences that code for the same CDR3. It was at deep level that the assay was run. Sequenced by immunoSEQ multiplex PCR; TCRdb stores in-frame clones only, minus some. Among millions of clones listed, 85% to 95% were seen once. The data originate from a study of shared clonotypes between healthy human individuals. About the research overall: Researchers assigned three CD4 naive, three CD4 memory, two CD8 naive and one CD8 memory plate to each donor.

Germline CDR1 is MDHEN and CDR2 is SYDVKM. This CDR3 is 14 amino acids long. V gave up 6 bases and J gave up 0 bases, with 9 bases separating them. The study, taken as a whole, reports: Despite large depth, sorted-subset datasets appeared incompletely sequenced.

Sequencing was carried out using naive CD4+ T cells sorted from blood. Subset meaning: CD45RA+ positively selected. The chain uses TRBV28 and TRBJ2-1; D possibly corresponds to TRBD2 (6 bases). The origin of this receptor is a young man in good health. CDR3 in DNA: TGTGCCAGCAGCGCGGGGAGCTCCTACAATGAGCAGTTCTTC. Residues: CASSAGSSYNEQFF.